The rows below give T cell receptor beta chains drawn from one sample of a study of cytomegalovirus exposure and HLA in healthy donors. Sequenced by immunoSEQ multiplex PCR; TCRdb stores in-frame clones only, minus some. The sample records some 130,000 clones, 70% being singletons. The specimen sequenced was PBMCs. Receptors were obtained from a woman in her sixties or seventies in good health and CMV-seropositive. CDR3s include the opening cysteine and the closing phenylalanine or tryptophan. Fields, in order: clone size, V gene, D gene, J gene, CDR3 DNA, CDR3 protein. The D gene is left open where the match is weak. Size values are once, few and many counts, or a class for expanded clones, and some rows have none.

-	TRBV6-5	TRBD2	TRBJ2-1	TGTGCCAGCAGTTACACTAGCGGTTCCTACAATGAGCAGTTCTTC	CASSYTSGSYNEQFF
-	TRBV5-4	-	TRBJ2-1	TGTGCCAGCAGCTTGGAAACTCCCCCGCTCAATGAGCAGTTCTTC	CASSLETPPLNEQFF
-	TRBV19	TRBD1	TRBJ2-2	TGTGCCAGTTGGACAGGGGACACCGGGGAGCTGTTTTTT	CASWTGDTGELFF
-	TRBV6-5	TRBD1	TRBJ1-1	TGTGCCAGCAGTACGACAGGGGGCAACACTGAAGCTTTCTTT	CASSTTGGNTEAFF
-	TRBV2	-	TRBJ2-1	TGTGCCAGCAGTGAAGGGACAGCGTACAATGAGCAGTTCTTC	CASSEGTAYNEQFF
-	TRBV6-1	-	TRBJ1-2	TGTGCCAGCAGTTTGAGGGACGGGGGAGGCTACACCTTC	CASSLRDGGGYTF
-	TRBV28	TRBD1	TRBJ1-5	TGTGCCAGCAGCTTAGGGACAGGGGGCCCTCCTTTTCATCAGCCCCAGCATTTT	CASSLGTGGPPFHQPQHF
once	TRBV2	-	TRBJ2-7	TGTGCCAGCAGTGGGCAAAGACTCGGTTACGAGCAGTACTTC	CASSGQRLGYEQYF
-	TRBV28	-	TRBJ1-2	TGTGCCAGCAGTTTGAACAGGAACTATGGCTACACCTTC	CASSLNRNYGYTF
-	TRBV5-6	TRBD2	TRBJ2-3	TGTGCCAGCAGCTTGGTCTCTAGCGGGGAGTATTTT	CASSLVSSGEYF
few	TRBV12-5	TRBD1	TRBJ2-3	TGTGCTAGTGGGCCTGGGACAGGGAAGACAGATACGCAGTATTTT	CASGPGTGKTDTQYF
-	TRBV4-2	TRBD2	TRBJ2-1	TGTGCCAGCAGTCAACCTCGGGGACTAGCCGGAACCGAGCAGTTCTTC	CASSQPRGLAGTEQFF
-	TRBV6-5	-	TRBJ2-7	TGTGCCAGCAGTTACTCACTATACGAGCAGTACTTC	CASSYSLYEQYF
-	TRBV9	-	TRBJ1-3	TGTGCCAGCAGTCCCATAGGACAGAGCTCTGGAAACACCATATATTTT	CASSPIGQSSGNTIYF
-	TRBV7-2	-	TRBJ2-7	TGTATCACGGGGGAGCTCGGTTACGAGCAGTACTTC	CITGELGYEQYF
-	TRBV10-3	-	TRBJ1-5	TGTGCCATCAGCCAGGGGTCGGATCAGCCCCAGCATTTT	CAISQGSDQPQHF
-	TRBV11-2	-	TRBJ2-5	TGTGCCAGCAGCTTAGATCGTGAGACCCAGTACTTC	CASSLDRETQYF
once	TRBV30	TRBD1	TRBJ1-2	TGTGCCTATACGACAGGGACCTATGGCTACACCTTC	CAYTTGTYGYTF
-	TRBV27	-	TRBJ1-2	TGTGCCAGCAAGGAGGACGCTAACTATGGCTACACCTTC	CASKEDANYGYTF
-	TRBV28	TRBD2	TRBJ2-1	TGTGCCAGCGGACTAGCGGGAGTTGGGGAGCAGTTCTTC	CASGLAGVGEQFF
-	TRBV6-1	-	TRBJ1-4	TGTGCCAGCAGTGAAGTCGGCAGGGCTAATGAAAAACTGTTTTTT	CASSEVGRANEKLFF
-	TRBV28	TRBD2	TRBJ2-4	TGTGCCAGCAGTTTAGGGAGCGGGGCGGTCCTCGGCGTCATTCAGTACTTC	CASSLGSGAVLGVIQYF
-	TRBV6-1	-	TRBJ1-1	TGTGCCAGCAGTGATACGTGGGGCTTGAACACTGAAGCTTTCTTT	CASSDTWGLNTEAFF
-	TRBV28	TRBD1	TRBJ1-1	TGTGCCAGCAGTTTGACAGGGGGTAGCACTGAAGCTTTCTTT	CASSLTGGSTEAFF
-	TRBV2	-	TRBJ2-7	TGTGCCAGCAGTGCACTCTCCTACGAGCAGTACTTC	CASSALSYEQYF
-	TRBV28	-	TRBJ1-5	TGTGCCAGCAGTTTGGGGGGGGTTAGCAATCAGCCCCAGCATTTT	CASSLGGVSNQPQHF
-	TRBV7-2	-	TRBJ1-3	TGTGCCAGCAGCTTAGGACATCCTGGAAACACCATATATTTT	CASSLGHPGNTIYF
-	TRBV28	-	TRBJ2-5	TGTGCCAGCAATCGGAGAAGGATTTCTCAAGAGACCCAGTACTTC	CASNRRRISQETQYF
-	TRBV7-2	-	TRBJ1-1	TGTGCCAGCAGCACCCAGGTGAACACTGAAGCTTTCTTT	CASSTQVNTEAFF
once	TRBV18	-	TRBJ1-1	TGTGCCAGCTCACAGGGGAGGGGCACTGAAGCTTTCTTT	CASSQGRGTEAFF
-	TRBV19	TRBD1	TRBJ2-2	TGTGCCAGTAGTAAGGACAGGGTCGTCACCGGGGAGCTGTTTTTT	CASSKDRVVTGELFF
-	TRBV9	-	TRBJ2-3	TGTGCCAGCAGCCTCCGTAGCGTGATCACAGATACGCAGTATTTT	CASSLRSVITDTQYF
once	TRBV28	TRBD1	TRBJ1-1	TGTGCCAGCAGTTTACGCCTATCCCGGGACAGGGCCACTGAAGCTTTCTTT	CASSLRLSRDRATEAFF
-	TRBV7-7	-	TRBJ2-7	TGTGCTAGCAGCCCTAGAGTCCAGGGCGAGCAGTACTTC	CASSPRVQGEQYF
-	TRBV18	TRBD1	TRBJ1-4	TGTGCCAGCTCACCACCGGTCGGGACAGGGAAGGAAAAACTGTTTTTT	CASSPPVGTGKEKLFF
-	TRBV6-5	TRBD1	TRBJ1-5	TGTGCCACTGGACAGGGGGGGTATCAGCCCCAGCATTTT	CATGQGGYQPQHF
-	TRBV7-9	-	TRBJ1-4	TGTGCCAGCAGCATGACAGCAACTAATGAAAAACTGTTTTTT	CASSMTATNEKLFF
-	TRBV28	-	TRBJ2-7	TGTGCCAGCAGTTCGCCCGGGGACAAGGGTAGGGGAGAGCAGTACTTC	CASSSPGDKGRGEQYF
-	TRBV7-6	TRBD1	TRBJ1-4	TGTGCCAGCAGCCCGACAGGGGTGGGCAATGAAAAACTGTTTTTT	CASSPTGVGNEKLFF
-	TRBV5-1	-	TRBJ2-3	TGCGCCAGCAGCTTGGACAACGTGAGCACAGATACGCAGTATTTT	CASSLDNVSTDTQYF
-	TRBV6-5	TRBD2	TRBJ2-3	TGTGCCAGCAGTTCGGGACTAGCGGGAGATACGCAGTATTTT	CASSSGLAGDTQYF
-	TRBV11-2	TRBD2	TRBJ2-7	TGTGCCAGCAGCTTTACTAGCGGGAGTCCCTACGAGCAGTACTTC	CASSFTSGSPYEQYF